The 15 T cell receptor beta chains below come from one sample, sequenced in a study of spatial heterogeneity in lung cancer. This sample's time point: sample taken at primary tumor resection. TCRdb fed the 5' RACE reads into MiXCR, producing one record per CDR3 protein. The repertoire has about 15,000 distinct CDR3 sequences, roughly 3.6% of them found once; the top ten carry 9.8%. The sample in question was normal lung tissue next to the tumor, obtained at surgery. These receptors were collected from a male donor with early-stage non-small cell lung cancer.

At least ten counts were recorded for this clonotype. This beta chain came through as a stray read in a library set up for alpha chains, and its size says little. The CDR3 sequence: CASSLSVPGNTIYF. CDR3 coding DNA: TGTGCCAGCAGTTTATCGGTTCCTGGAAACACCATATATTTT. The gene calls are TRBV27 and TRBJ1-3; D uncertain. The CDR3 is 14 amino acids. Trimming removed 0 bases from V and 2 bases from J, with 5 bases in between. Germline CDR1 reads MNHEY; CDR2 reads SMNVEV (reference sequence).

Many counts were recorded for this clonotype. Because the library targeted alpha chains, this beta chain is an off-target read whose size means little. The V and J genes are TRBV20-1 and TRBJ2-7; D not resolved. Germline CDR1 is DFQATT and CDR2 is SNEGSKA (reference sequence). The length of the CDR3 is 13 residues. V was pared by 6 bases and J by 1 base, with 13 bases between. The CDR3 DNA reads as TGCAGTGCGGGCCTAGATGGGTCCTACGAGCAGTACTTC. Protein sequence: CSAGLDGSYEQYF.

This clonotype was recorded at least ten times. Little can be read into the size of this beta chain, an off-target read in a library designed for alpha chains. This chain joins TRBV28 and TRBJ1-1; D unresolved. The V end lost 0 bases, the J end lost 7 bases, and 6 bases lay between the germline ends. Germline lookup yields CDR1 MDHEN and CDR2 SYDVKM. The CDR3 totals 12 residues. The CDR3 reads CASSLWQDEAFF. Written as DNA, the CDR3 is TGTGCCAGCAGTTTATGGCAGGATGAAGCTTTCTTT.

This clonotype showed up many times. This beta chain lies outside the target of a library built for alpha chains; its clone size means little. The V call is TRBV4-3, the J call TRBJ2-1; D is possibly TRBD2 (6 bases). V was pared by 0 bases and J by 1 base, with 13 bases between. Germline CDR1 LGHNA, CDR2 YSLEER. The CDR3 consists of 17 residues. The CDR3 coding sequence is TGCGCCAGCAGCCAAGATTCCCTTCTAGCGTCCTACAATGAGCAGTTCTTC. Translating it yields CASSQDSLLASYNEQFF.

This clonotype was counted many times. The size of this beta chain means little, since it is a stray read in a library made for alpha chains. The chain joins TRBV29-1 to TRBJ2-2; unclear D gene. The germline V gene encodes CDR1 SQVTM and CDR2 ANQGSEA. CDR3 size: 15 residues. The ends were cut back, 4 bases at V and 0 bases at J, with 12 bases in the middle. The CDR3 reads CSVVVGLSNTGELFF. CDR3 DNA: TGCAGCGTTGTGGTAGGATTATCGAACACCGGGGAGCTGTTTTTT.

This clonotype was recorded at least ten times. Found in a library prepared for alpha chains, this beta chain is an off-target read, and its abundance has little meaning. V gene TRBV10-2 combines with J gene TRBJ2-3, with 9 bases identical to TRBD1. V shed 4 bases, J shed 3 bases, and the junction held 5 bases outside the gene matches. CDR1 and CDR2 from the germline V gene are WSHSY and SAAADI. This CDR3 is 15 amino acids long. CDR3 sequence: CASSGTGGWTDTQYF. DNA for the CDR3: TGCGCCAGCAGTGGCACAGGGGGCTGGACAGATACGCAGTATTTT.

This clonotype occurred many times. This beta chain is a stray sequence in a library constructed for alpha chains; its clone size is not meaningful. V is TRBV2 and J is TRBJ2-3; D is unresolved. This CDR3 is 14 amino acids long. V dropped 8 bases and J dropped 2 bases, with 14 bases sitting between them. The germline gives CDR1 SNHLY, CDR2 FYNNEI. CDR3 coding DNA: TGTGCCAGCTGTTTTCCGTCACACACAGATACGCAGTATTTT. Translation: CASCFPSHTDTQYF. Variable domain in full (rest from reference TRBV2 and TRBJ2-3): EPEVTQTPSHQVTQMGQEVILRCVPISNHLYFYWYRQILGQKVEFLVSFYNNEISEKSEIFDDQFSVERPDGSNFTLKIRSTKLEDSAMYFCASCFPSHTDTQYFGPGTRLTVL.

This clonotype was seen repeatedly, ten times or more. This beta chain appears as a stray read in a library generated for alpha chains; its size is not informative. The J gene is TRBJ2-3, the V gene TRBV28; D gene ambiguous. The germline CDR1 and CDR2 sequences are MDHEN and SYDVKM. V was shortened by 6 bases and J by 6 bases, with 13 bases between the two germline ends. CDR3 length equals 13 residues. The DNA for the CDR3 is TGTGCCAGCAGCCCCCAAGGGCAGGATACGCAGTATTTT. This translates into CASSPQGQDTQYF.

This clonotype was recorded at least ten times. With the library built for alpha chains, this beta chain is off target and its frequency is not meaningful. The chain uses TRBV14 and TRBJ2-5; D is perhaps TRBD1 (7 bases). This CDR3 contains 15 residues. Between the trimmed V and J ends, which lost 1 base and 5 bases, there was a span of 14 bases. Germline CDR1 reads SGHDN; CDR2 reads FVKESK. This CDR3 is CASSQVRGRMETQYF. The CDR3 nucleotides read TGTGCCAGCAGCCAAGTCAGGGGGAGGATGGAGACCCAGTACTTC.

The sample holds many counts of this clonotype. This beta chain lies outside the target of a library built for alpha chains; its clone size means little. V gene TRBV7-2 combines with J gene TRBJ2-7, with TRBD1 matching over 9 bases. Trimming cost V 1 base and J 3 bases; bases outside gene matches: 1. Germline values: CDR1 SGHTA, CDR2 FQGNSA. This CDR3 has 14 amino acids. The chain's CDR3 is CASSLVDRGYEQYF. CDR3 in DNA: TGTGCCAGCAGCTTAGTGGACAGGGGCTACGAGCAGTACTTC.

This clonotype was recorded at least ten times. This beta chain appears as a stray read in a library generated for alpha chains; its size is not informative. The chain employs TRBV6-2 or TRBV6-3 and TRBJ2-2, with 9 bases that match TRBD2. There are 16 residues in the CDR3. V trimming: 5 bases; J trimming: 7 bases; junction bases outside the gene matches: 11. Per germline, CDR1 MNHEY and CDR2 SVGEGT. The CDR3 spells CASSPVASGTGGELFF. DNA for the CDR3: TGTGCCAGCAGTCCCGTGGCTAGCGGGACCGGCGGGGAGCTGTTTTTT.

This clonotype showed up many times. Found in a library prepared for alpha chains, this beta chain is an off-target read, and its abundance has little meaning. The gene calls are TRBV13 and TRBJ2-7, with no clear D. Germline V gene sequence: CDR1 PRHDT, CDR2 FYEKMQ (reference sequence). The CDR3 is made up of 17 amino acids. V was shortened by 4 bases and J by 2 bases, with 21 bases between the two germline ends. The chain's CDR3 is CASSSTRALFGTYEQYF. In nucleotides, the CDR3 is TGTGCCAGCAGCTCCACCCGGGCCCTCTTTGGGACCTACGAGCAGTACTTC.

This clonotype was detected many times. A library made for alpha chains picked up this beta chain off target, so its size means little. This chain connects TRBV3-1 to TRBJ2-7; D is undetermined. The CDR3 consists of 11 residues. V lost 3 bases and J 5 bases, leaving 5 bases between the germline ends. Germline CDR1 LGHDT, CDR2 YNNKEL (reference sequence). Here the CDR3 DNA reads TGTGCCAGCAGCCAGCTCCACGAGCAGTACTTC. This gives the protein CASSQLHEQYF.

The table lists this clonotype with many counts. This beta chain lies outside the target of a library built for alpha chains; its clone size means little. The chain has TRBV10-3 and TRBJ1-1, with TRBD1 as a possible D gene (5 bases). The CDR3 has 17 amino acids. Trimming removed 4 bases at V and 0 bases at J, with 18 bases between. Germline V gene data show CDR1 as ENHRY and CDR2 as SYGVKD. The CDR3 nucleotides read TGTGCCATCAGTGTATCTTCCGATGGGGCGCTGAACACTGAAGCTTTCTTT. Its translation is CAISVSSDGALNTEAFF.

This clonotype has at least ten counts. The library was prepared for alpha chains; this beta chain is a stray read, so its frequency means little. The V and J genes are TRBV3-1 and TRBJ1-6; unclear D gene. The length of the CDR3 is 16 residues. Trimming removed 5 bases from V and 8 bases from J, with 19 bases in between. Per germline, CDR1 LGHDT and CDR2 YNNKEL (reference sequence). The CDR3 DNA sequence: TGTGCCAGCAGCTTCGGTCGATTCCCAGGAGATTCACCCCTCCACTTT. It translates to CASSFGRFPGDSPLHF.